The present T cell receptor (beta chain) was sequenced within a study of blood T cell repertoires in COVID-19. Overall study: Both acute and convalescent COVID-19 samples were obtained from the United States, Italy and Spain. Sources were T cells, B-cell-depleted T cells, or PBMCs; the material itself was cDNA or gDNA.

The CDR3 covers 14 residues. Germline-derived CDR1 and CDR2 are MNHEY and SMNVEV (reference sequence). The ends were cut back, 3 bases at V and 5 bases at J, with 12 bases in the middle. The protocol was immunoSEQ multiplex PCR, while the TCRdb copy is restricted to in-frame clones and leaves out a portion. The sample consists of 60,000 to 80,000 clones, roughly 89% of them appearing once. V gene TRBV27 combines with J gene TRBJ2-3; the D gene is possibly TRBD1 (7 bases). The source of this sequence is a man between 60 and 70 years old with acute or convalescent COVID-19. Material: peripheral blood. This CDR3 is CASSFGRGEDTQYF. DNA of the CDR3: TGTGCCAGCAGTTTCGGCAGGGGGGAAGATACGCAGTATTTT.